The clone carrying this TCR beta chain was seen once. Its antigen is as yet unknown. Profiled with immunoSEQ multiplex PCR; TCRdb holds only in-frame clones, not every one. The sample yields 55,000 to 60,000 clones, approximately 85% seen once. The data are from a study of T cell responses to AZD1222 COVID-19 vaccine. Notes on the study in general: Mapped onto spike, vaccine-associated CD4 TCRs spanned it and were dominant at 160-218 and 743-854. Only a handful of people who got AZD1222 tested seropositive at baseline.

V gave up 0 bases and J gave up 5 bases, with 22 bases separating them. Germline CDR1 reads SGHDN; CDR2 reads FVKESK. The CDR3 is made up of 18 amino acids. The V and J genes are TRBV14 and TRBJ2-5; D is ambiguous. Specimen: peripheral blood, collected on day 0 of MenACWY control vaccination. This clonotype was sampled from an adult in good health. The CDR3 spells CASSQDWDLGYSRETQYF. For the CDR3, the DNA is TGTGCCAGCAGCCAAGATTGGGATTTAGGCTACTCCCGGGAGACCCAGTACTTC.